The 24 T cell receptor beta chains below were found in one sample sequenced in a study of blood T cell repertoires in COVID-19. Clones were read by immunoSEQ multiplex PCR, and TCRdb kept only the in-frame ones, dropping some. Of 400,000 to 450,000 clones listed, roughly 90% are singletons. The specimen was peripheral blood. All receptors derive from a young man with COVID-19, enrolled during active disease.

The rearrangement joins TRBV20-1 to TRBJ2-1; 7 bases map to TRBD2. The length of the CDR3 is 14 residues. V lost 3 bases and J lost 8; bases outside the gene matches: 10. CDR1 and CDR2 from the germline V gene are DFQATT and SNEGSKA (reference sequence). CDR3 DNA sequence: TGCAGTGCTAGTCACCGGACTAGATTTGATGAGCAGTTCTTC. Translation gives CSASHRTRFDEQFF.

In regard to this clone: This CDR3 is also generated by other DNA sequences in the sample. This sequence joins TRBV14 and TRBJ1-1, with D perhaps TRBD1 (5 bases). CDR1 and CDR2 (germline): SGHDN, FVKESK. The CDR3 is 13 residues long. V lost 4 bases, J lost 4 bases, and 10 bases lay in between. The CDR3 coding sequence is TGTGCCAGCAGCCGGACGGGGGGCACTGAAGCTTTCTTT. Protein sequence: CASSRTGGTEAFF. The variable domain in full, with the rest retrieved from reference TRBV14 and TRBJ1-1, is EAGVTQFPSHSVIEKGQTVTLRCDPISGHDNLYWYRRVMGKEIKFLLHFVKESKQDESGMPNNRFLAERTGGTYSTLKVQPAELEDSGVYFCASSRTGGTEAFFGQGTRLTVV.

The genes are TRBV28 and TRBJ2-1; perhaps TRBD1 as D (5 bases). This CDR3 has 14 amino acids. V was cut by 8 bases and J by 1 base, with 12 bases left in between. From germline, CDR1 is MDHEN and CDR2 SYDVKM. The CDR3 protein is CASRDSRSYNEQFF. The DNA of the CDR3 is TGTGCCAGCCGAGACAGTCGATCCTACAATGAGCAGTTCTTC.

V and J are TRBV2 and TRBJ2-7; TRBD2 is a possible D gene (5 bases). Trimming stripped 6 bases from V and 5 bases from J, with 8 bases between. The CDR3 sequence is 11 residues long. CDR1 is SNHLY and CDR2 is FYNNEI in the germline V gene. The CDR3 is CASSGRDEQYF. CDR3 sequence (DNA): TGTGCCAGCAGCGGGCGGGACGAGCAGTACTTC.

This clone was detected only a few times. As DNA, the CDR3 is TGCGCCAGCAGCCAAGCCGACAGGGACGAGCAGTACTTC. Translated, it gives CASSQADRDEQYF. The chain carries TRBV4-1 and TRBJ2-7; 7 bases are a match to TRBD1. This CDR3 is 13 amino acids long. The V and J ends lost 1 base and 5 bases, in that order; junction bases with no gene match: 2. Germline loops: CDR1 MGHRA, CDR2 YSYEKL.

Only one count was recorded for this clone. The chain combines TRBV9 with TRBJ2-7; the D is unclear. The V gene lost 0 bases and the J gene lost 0 bases, with 7 bases spanning the gap. CDR1 and CDR2 from the germline V gene are SGDLS and YYNGEE. The CDR3 consists of 14 residues. DNA of the CDR3: TGTGCCAGCAGCGTAGAATCCTTCTCCTACGAGCAGTACTTC. Protein: CASSVESFSYEQYF.

Details on this clone: Additional DNA sequences in this sample encode the identical CDR3. The chain uses TRBV12-3 or TRBV12-4 and TRBJ2-1; no definite D call. Trimming removed 3 bases from V and 6 bases from J, with 3 bases in between. CDR3 length equals 11 residues. CDR3 in DNA: TGTGCCAGCAGTTTTAGCAATGAGCAGTTCTTC. Amino acids: CASSFSNEQFF.

The chain employs TRBV28 and TRBJ1-5; perhaps TRBD1 as D (5 bases). Germline values: CDR1 MDHEN, CDR2 SYDVKM. V lost 5 bases and J lost 2, with 16 bases in between. The CDR3 length is 16 residues. The CDR3, as DNA: TGTGCCAGCAGTCCCGGTAGGCGGGGCGGCAATCAGCCCCAGCATTTT. This sequence encodes CASSPGRRGGNQPQHF.

The rearrangement uses TRBV5-5 and TRBJ2-2; TRBD2 aligns across 9 bases. V lost 3 bases, J lost 1 base, and 4 bases stayed unmatched. In germline, CDR1 is SGHKS, CDR2 YYEKEE (reference sequence). The CDR3 spans 16 residues. In DNA, the CDR3 is TGTGCCAGCAGCTCTTTAGCGGGGGAGAACACCGGGGAGCTGTTTTTT. This codes for CASSSLAGENTGELFF.

This clone was seen once. This chain connects TRBV27 to TRBJ2-7; 9 positions agree with TRBD1. The germline gives CDR1 MNHEY, CDR2 SMNVEV (reference sequence). This CDR3 has 15 residues. The V gene end was trimmed by 1 base and the J gene end by 5 bases; junction bases not matched to a gene: 6. The CDR3 loop reads CASSLLPGQGHEQYF. DNA for the CDR3: TGTGCCAGCAGTTTATTACCGGGACAGGGACACGAGCAGTACTTC.

The chain joins TRBV5-4 to TRBJ1-6; 8 bases are a match to TRBD1. CDR1 and CDR2 from the germline V gene are SGHNT and YYREEE (reference sequence). J lost 8 bases, V lost 1 base, and 5 bases had no gene match. The CDR3 runs 15 residues. The DNA for the CDR3 is TGTGCCAGCAGCTTGAACCGGGACAGGTATTCACCCCTCCACTTT. Protein: CASSLNRDRYSPLHF.

This chain joins TRBV6-1 and TRBJ2-5; 9 nucleotides align to TRBD1. Germline V CDR1 and CDR2: MNHNS, SASEGT. V shed 5 bases, J shed 2 bases, and the junction held 3 bases outside the gene matches. The CDR3 consists of 14 residues. CDR3 loop: CASSNDRGQETQYF. CDR3 DNA: TGTGCCAGCAGTAATGACAGGGGGCAAGAGACCCAGTACTTC.

V usage is TRBV7-3 and J usage is TRBJ2-1, with TRBD2 matching 9 bases. Trimming cost V 5 bases and J 4 bases; bases outside gene matches: 9. In germline, CDR1 is SGHTA, CDR2 FQGTGA. The CDR3 spans 16 residues. CDR3 in amino acids: CASSPDGLAGYNEQFF. CDR3 coding DNA: TGTGCCAGCAGCCCGGATGGCCTAGCGGGATACAATGAGCAGTTCTTC.

V is TRBV5-1 and J is TRBJ2-3; 7 nucleotides match TRBD2. V was clipped by 2 bases and J by 4 bases; unmatched bases: 4. Germline CDR1 SGHRS, CDR2 YFSETQ. There are 14 residues in the CDR3. The CDR3 here is CASSFRLAADTQYF. The CDR3 coding sequence is TGCGCCAGCAGCTTCCGACTAGCTGCAGATACGCAGTATTTT.

This clone appeared once. The chain joins TRBV2 to TRBJ2-5, with D uncertain. CDR3 length: 10 residues. V lost 5 bases and J lost 11, with 9 bases in between. Germline V gene data show CDR1 as SNHLY and CDR2 as FYNNEI. CDR3 DNA sequence: TGTGCCAGCAGTCTCTACGGTCAGTACTTC. Translated: CASSLYGQYF.

The gene calls are TRBV7-3 and TRBJ2-5, with 7 bases lining up with TRBD1. After removal of 2 bases from V and 2 bases from J, the junction contained 5 bases not matched to a gene. The germline V gene encodes CDR1 SGHTA and CDR2 FQGTGA. The CDR3 is 15 amino acids. This chain's CDR3 is CASSLVGTDQETQYF. CDR3 coding DNA: TGTGCCAGCAGCTTAGTCGGGACAGATCAAGAGACCCAGTACTTC. Full variable domain (rest looked up from reference TRBV7-3 and TRBJ2-5): GAGVSQTPSNKVTEKGKYVELRCDPISGHTALYWYRQSLGQGPEFLIYFQGTGAADDSGLPNDRFFAVRPEGSVSTLKIQRTERGDSAVYLCASSLVGTDQETQYFGPGTRLLVL.

V is TRBV9 and J is TRBJ2-1, with D maybe TRBD2 (6 bases). V dropped 4 bases and J dropped 0 bases, with 14 bases sitting between them. The V gene's germline CDR1 is SGDLS and CDR2 YYNGEE. The CDR3 has 16 amino acids. CDR3 region: CASSPLGGSSYNEQFF. In DNA form, the CDR3 reads TGTGCCAGCAGCCCCCTTGGGGGGAGCTCCTACAATGAGCAGTTCTTC.

The chain is built from TRBV24-1 and TRBJ2-1, with TRBD2 matching 14 bases. Trimming removed 4 bases from V and 7 bases from J; junction bases left unmatched: 11. Germline V CDR1 and CDR2: KGHDR, SFDVKD. There are 18 residues in the CDR3. The CDR3 sequence is CATSDYMTSGRAINEQFF. The CDR3 bases are TGTGCCACCAGTGACTATATGACTAGCGGGAGGGCCATAAATGAGCAGTTCTTC.

The gene calls are TRBV12-3 or TRBV12-4 and TRBJ1-5, with TRBD1 identical over 9 bases. Germline trimming cut 7 bases from V and 4 bases from J; bases unmatched to any gene: 2. CDR3 size: 13 residues. CDR3: CASTGTGNQPQHF. DNA of the CDR3: TGTGCCAGCACGGGGACAGGGAATCAGCCCCAGCATTTT.

The gene calls are TRBV7-2 and TRBJ2-2; 10 nucleotides agree with TRBD2. Germline CDR1 and CDR2: SGHTA and FQGNSA. V dropped 2 bases and J dropped 7; count of bases not matched to a gene: 10. The CDR3 loop spans 17 amino acids. The CDR3 protein is CASSLTQRGGHIGELFF. The CDR3 nucleotides are TGTGCCAGCAGCTTAACCCAGCGGGGGGGCCATATCGGGGAGCTGTTTTTT.

This sequence joins TRBV6-5 and TRBJ1-5; D is unresolved. Germline V gene data show CDR1 as MNHEY and CDR2 as SVGAGI. The CDR3 consists of 14 residues. Trimming cost V 8 bases and J 5 bases, with 16 bases left between them. CDR3 sequence (DNA): TGTGCCAGCCTTCCCGTTTTACGGGATCAGCCCCAGCATTTT. This gives the protein CASLPVLRDQPQHF.

The chain links TRBV5-4 to TRBJ2-7; TRBD2 matches at 9 bases. Germline assignment: CDR1 SGHNT and CDR2 YYREEE (reference sequence). The CDR3 contains 16 residues. The J segment lost 3 bases and the V segment lost 0 bases, leaving 7 bases of the junction unmatched. DNA of the CDR3: TGTGCCAGCAGCTTGGATGGGGCTAGCGGGGTCTACGAGCAGTACTTC. This gives the protein CASSLDGASGVYEQYF.

The chain recombines TRBV5-5 with TRBJ2-7; a weak D match, TRBD2 (5 bases). This CDR3 comprises 17 residues. CDR1 SGHKS and CDR2 YYEKEE come from the germline V gene (reference sequence). V dropped 0 bases and J dropped 0 bases, with 16 bases sitting between them. The CDR3 loop reads CASSLAPFGLSSYEQYF. The CDR3 region has the DNA TGTGCCAGCAGCTTGGCCCCTTTCGGACTGAGCTCCTACGAGCAGTACTTC.

This sequence joins TRBV7-2 and TRBJ2-7; weak D call: TRBD2 (5 bases). The CDR3 runs 14 residues. Germline V CDR1 and CDR2: SGHTA, FQGNSA. Between the trimmed V and J ends, which lost 3 bases and 4 bases, there was a span of 13 bases. The CDR3: CASSLPYGNYEQYF. The CDR3 region has the DNA TGTGCCAGCAGCTTGCCATACGGGAATTACGAGCAGTACTTC.